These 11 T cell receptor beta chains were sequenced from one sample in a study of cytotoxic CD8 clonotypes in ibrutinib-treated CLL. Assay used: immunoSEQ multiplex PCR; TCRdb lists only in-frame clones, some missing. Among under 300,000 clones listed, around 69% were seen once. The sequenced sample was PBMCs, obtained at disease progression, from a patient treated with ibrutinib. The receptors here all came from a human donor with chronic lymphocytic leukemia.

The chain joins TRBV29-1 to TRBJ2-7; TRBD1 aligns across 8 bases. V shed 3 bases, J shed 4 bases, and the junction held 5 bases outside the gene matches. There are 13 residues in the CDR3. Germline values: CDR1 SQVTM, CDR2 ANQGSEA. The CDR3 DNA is TGCAGCGTTGAGAGCCGACAGGGGTACGAGCAGTACTTC. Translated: CSVESRQGYEQYF.

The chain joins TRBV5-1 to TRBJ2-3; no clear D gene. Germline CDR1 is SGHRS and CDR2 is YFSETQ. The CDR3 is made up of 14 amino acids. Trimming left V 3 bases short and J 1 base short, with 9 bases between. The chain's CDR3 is CASSYQKGTDTQYF. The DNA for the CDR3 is TGCGCCAGCAGCTATCAAAAGGGCACAGATACGCAGTATTTT.

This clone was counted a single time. The CDR3 nucleotides are TGTGCCACCAGCCGGGGCTCTAGCGGGATTTCCTACAATGAGCAGTTCTTC. Translating gives CATSRGSSGISYNEQFF. The rearrangement joins TRBV15 to TRBJ2-1; 9 positions agree with TRBD2. V shed 5 bases, J shed 1 base, and the junction held 9 bases outside the gene matches. Germline CDR1 reads LNHNV; CDR2 reads YYDKDF (reference sequence). This CDR3 has 17 residues.

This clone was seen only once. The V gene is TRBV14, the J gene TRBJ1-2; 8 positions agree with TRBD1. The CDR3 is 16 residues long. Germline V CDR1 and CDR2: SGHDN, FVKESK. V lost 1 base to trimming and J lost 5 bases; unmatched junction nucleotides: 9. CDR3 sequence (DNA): TGTGCCAGCAGCCAAGTGCCTCGGACAGGGCGGTATGGCTACACCTTC. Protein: CASSQVPRTGRYGYTF. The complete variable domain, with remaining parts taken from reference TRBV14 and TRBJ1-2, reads EAGVTQFPSHSVIEKGQTVTLRCDPISGHDNLYWYRRVMGKEIKFLLHFVKESKQDESGMPNNRFLAERTGGTYSTLKVQPAELEDSGVYFCASSQVPRTGRYGYTFGSGTRLTVV.

CDR3 sequence reads: CTSSQVGTCHSYEQYF. CDR3 sequence (DNA): TGCACCAGCAGCCAAGTGGGGACTTGCCACTCCTACGAGCAGTACTTC. V gene TRBV1 combines with J gene TRBJ2-7; the D call in the table, TRBD2, was not verified against the DNA. TRBV1 is reported as a pseudogene. This CDR3 is 16 amino acids long.

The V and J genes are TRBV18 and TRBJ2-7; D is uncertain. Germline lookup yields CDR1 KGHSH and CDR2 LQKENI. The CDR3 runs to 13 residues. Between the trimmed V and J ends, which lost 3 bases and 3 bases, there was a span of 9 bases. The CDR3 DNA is TGTGCCAGCTCACCGATCAGGAACTACGAGCAGTACTTC. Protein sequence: CASSPIRNYEQYF.

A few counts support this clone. The CDR3: CAAYGYYGYTF. The CDR3 region has the DNA TGTGCCGCTTACGGGTATTATGGCTACACCTTC. The rearrangement links TRBV6-5 to TRBJ1-2; D is unclear. Germline V gene sequence: CDR1 MNHEY, CDR2 SVGAGI. V was shortened by 11 bases and J by 5 bases, with 12 bases between the two germline ends. This CDR3 comprises 11 residues.

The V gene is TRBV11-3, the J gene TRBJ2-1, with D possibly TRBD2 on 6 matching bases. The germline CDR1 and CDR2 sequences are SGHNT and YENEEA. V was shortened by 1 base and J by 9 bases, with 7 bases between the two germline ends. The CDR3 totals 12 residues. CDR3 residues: CASSLGAGEQFF. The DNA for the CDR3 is TGTGCCAGCAGCTTAGGAGCGGGTGAGCAGTTCTTC.

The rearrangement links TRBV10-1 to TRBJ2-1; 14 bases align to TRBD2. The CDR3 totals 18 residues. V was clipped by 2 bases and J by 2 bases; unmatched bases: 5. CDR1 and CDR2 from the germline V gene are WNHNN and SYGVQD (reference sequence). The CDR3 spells CASSEPVTSGGAYNEQFF. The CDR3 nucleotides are TGCGCCAGCAGTGAGCCTGTGACTAGCGGGGGGGCCTACAATGAGCAGTTCTTC.

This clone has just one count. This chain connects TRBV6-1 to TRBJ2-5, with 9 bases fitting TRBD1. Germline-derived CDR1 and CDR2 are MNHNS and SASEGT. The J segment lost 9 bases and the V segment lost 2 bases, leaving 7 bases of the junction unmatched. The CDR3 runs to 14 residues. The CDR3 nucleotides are TGTGCCAGCAGTGAACGAAACAGGGGGCAATCCCAGTACTTC. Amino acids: CASSERNRGQSQYF.

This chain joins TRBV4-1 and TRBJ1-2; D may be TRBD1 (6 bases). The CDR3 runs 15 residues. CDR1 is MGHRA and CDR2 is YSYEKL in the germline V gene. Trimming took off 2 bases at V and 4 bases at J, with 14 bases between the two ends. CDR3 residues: CASSQPGQQGYGYTF. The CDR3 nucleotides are TGCGCCAGCAGCCAACCGGGACAACAGGGCTATGGCTACACCTTC.